This is a list of T cell receptor beta chains from one sample in a study of radiotherapy plus CTLA-4 blockade in lung cancer. This table comes from immunoSEQ multiplex PCR, and its TCRdb copy is limited to in-frame clones, with some not included. This table has tens of thousands of clones, roughly three quarters appearing once. Specimen: peripheral blood, collected from a patient treated with radiotherapy plus ipilimumab. These TCRs come from a human donor with non-small cell lung cancer who had a complete response to radiotherapy plus ipilimumab. CDR3s include the opening cysteine and the closing phenylalanine or tryptophan. D genes are given only for firm matches. Not all rows give a size; the values are once, few, many and, for expanded clones, a class.

size	V	J	D	DNA	CDR3
once	TRBV2	TRBJ2-5	TRBD1	TGTGCCAGCAGTGGACAGGGGAAAGAGACCCAGTACTTC	CASSGQGKETQYF
-	TRBV7-2	TRBJ1-2	TRBD1	TGTGCCAGCAGCCCCGAGACAGGGGGCAGCTATGGCTACACCTTC	CASSPETGGSYGYTF
-	TRBV9	TRBJ1-5	-	TGTGCCAGCAGCGCGGCGGAAAATCAGCCCCAGCATTTT	CASSAAENQPQHF
-	TRBV7-9	TRBJ1-6	-	TGTGCCAGCAGCCTAAATAACTCACCCCTCCACTTT	CASSLNNSPLHF
-	TRBV4-1	TRBJ1-1	TRBD1	TGCGCCAGCAGCCAAGCTGGAGGAGGACAGGCACGGTCACACACTGAAGCTTTCTTT	CASSQAGGGQARSHTEAFF
once	TRBV15	TRBJ2-5	TRBD1	TGTGCCACCAGCAGAGACGGGACAGGGGGCGCAAGGGGAGAGACCCAGTACTTC	CATSRDGTGGARGETQYF
-	TRBV25-1	TRBJ1-1	TRBD1	TGTGCCAGCAGAGAACAGGGGGAGGTCGCTGAAGCTTTCTTT	CASREQGEVAEAFF
few	TRBV29-1	TRBJ2-3	-	TGCAGCGTTGACAGCCCTCAGGGCACAGATACGCAGTATTTT	CSVDSPQGTDTQYF
-	TRBV18	TRBJ2-7	TRBD1	TGTGCCAGCTCACCGGACAGGGCTACCTACGAGCAGTACTTC	CASSPDRATYEQYF
-	TRBV4-1	TRBJ2-1	TRBD2	TGCGCCAGCAGCCAAGAAAGGGCTAGCGGGAGGGGGAATGAGCAGTTCTTC	CASSQERASGRGNEQFF
-	TRBV6-5	TRBJ2-5	-	TGTGCCAGCAGTTACCCCAGGGGGGCCCAGTACTTC	CASSYPRGAQYF
-	TRBV19	TRBJ1-2	TRBD1	TGTGCCAGTAGTATAGTGTCCGGGACAGGCATTAACTATGGCTACACCTTC	CASSIVSGTGINYGYTF
-	TRBV6-4	TRBJ2-5	-	TGTGCCAGCAGGGAGCCAAGAGAGACCCAGTACTTC	CASREPRETQYF
-	TRBV29-1	TRBJ2-2	TRBD2	TGCAGCGGGGGGACTACCTTGAACACCGGGGAGCTGTTTTTT	CSGGTTLNTGELFF
-	TRBV7-9	TRBJ1-4	TRBD1	TGTGCCAGCAGCTTCGGGACAGGGGATGAAAAACTGTTTTTT	CASSFGTGDEKLFF
-	TRBV11-2	TRBJ1-4	TRBD1	TGTGCCAGCAGAATGGGGGACAGCAATGAAAAACTGTTTTTT	CASRMGDSNEKLFF
-	TRBV18	TRBJ2-7	-	TGTGCCAGCTCACCCCCTAGGACGGGGGAGCAGTACTTC	CASSPPRTGEQYF
-	TRBV18	TRBJ2-1	-	TGTGCCAGCTCGCCGCCGGGACACGGCTCCTACAATGAGCAGTTCTTC	CASSPPGHGSYNEQFF
-	TRBV7-7	TRBJ2-3	-	TGTGCTAGCAGCTTAGGGGGGCGCGGGACAGATACGCAGTATTTT	CASSLGGRGTDTQYF
-	TRBV4-2	TRBJ1-1	TRBD1	TGTGCCAGCAGCTTGGTAGGGACAGGTGAAGCTTTCTTT	CASSLVGTGEAFF
-	TRBV30	TRBJ1-3	TRBD1	TGTGCCTGGAGTACACGGGACAGGGTGATACTGTATGGAAACACCATATATTTT	CAWSTRDRVILYGNTIYF
-	TRBV6-1	TRBJ2-7	-	TGTGCCAGCAGTAAGGGACTGAGCTCCTACGAGCAGTACTTC	CASSKGLSSYEQYF
-	TRBV18	TRBJ2-3	TRBD1	TGTGCCAGCTCACCACAGGGGGCACTAGATACGCAGTATTTT	CASSPQGALDTQYF
-	TRBV7-9	TRBJ2-2	-	TGTGCCAGCAGTAAGACTGGACTCGTCACCGGGGAGCTGTTTTTT	CASSKTGLVTGELFF
-	TRBV6-7	TRBJ1-5	TRBD1	TGTGCCAGCAGTTACCCTAGGGACAGGGGGCAGAGATTCGGGGGTCAGCCCCAGCATTTT	CASSYPRDRGQRFGGQPQHF
once	TRBV13	TRBJ2-5	-	TGTGCCAGCAGCTTATTCTTCGGAGGAACTCAAGAGACCCAGTACTTC	CASSLFFGGTQETQYF
-	TRBV29-1	TRBJ1-2	TRBD1	TGCAGCTCGACAGGGGGGGATGGCTACACCTTC	CSSTGGDGYTF
-	TRBV30	TRBJ1-3	-	TGTGCCTGGACTAAAAAGGACAACTCTGGAAACACCATATATTTT	CAWTKKDNSGNTIYF
medium-sized	TRBV18	TRBJ1-5	-	TGTGCCAGCTCACGAGGGATGTATCAGCCCCAGCATTTT	CASSRGMYQPQHF
-	TRBV9	TRBJ2-2	TRBD2	TGTGCCAGCAGCGTAGGTCCAGCGGGAGCCACCGGGGAGCTGTTTTTT	CASSVGPAGATGELFF
-	TRBV2	TRBJ1-1	-	TGTGCCAGCAGTGCCAGGGAATGGACTGAAGCTTTCTTT	CASSAREWTEAFF
-	TRBV7-9	TRBJ1-2	TRBD1	TGTGCCAGCAGCCTCTCCCGGACAGGGGGCGTTTATGGCTACACCTTC	CASSLSRTGGVYGYTF
-	TRBV5-1	TRBJ1-1	TRBD1	TGCGCCAGCAGCTTGGAGTACAGGGGGTTGAACACTGAAGCTTTCTTT	CASSLEYRGLNTEAFF
-	TRBV5-6	TRBJ2-1	-	TGTGCCAGCAGCTTGGTGGAGTCCTACAATGAGCAGTTCTTC	CASSLVESYNEQFF
once	TRBV29-1	TRBJ2-1	TRBD2	TGCAGCGTTGAAGGGACTAGCGGGAAATTGAATGAGCAGTTCTTC	CSVEGTSGKLNEQFF